This is a list of T cell receptor beta chains from one sample in a study of cytomegalovirus exposure and HLA in healthy donors. Profiling relied on immunoSEQ multiplex PCR, and the TCRdb table lists in-frame clones only, not all of them. This repertoire shows some 180,000 clones, 83% found once; its top ten account for more than 1.5%. The sequencing sample was made of PBMCs. The source is a man aged 40-49 years in good health and CMV-seropositive. The CDR3 runs from the conserved cysteine through the conserved F or W. A D gene is named only where the DNA matches it firmly. Clone size is not always given. Where it is, it says once, few, many or a class for expanded clones.

v_gene	abundance	j_gene	d_gene	CDR3aa	CDR3nt
TRBV5-1	once	TRBJ1-1	.	CASREAENTEAFF	TGCGCCAGCAGGGAGGCGGAGAACACTGAAGCTTTCTTT
TRBV9	.	TRBJ2-1	TRBD2	CASSRTSGEQFF	TGTGCCAGCAGTCGGACTAGCGGGGAGCAGTTCTTC
TRBV7-8	few	TRBJ2-1	.	CASSLVAASYNEQFF	TGTGCCAGCAGCTTAGTAGCGGCTTCCTACAATGAGCAGTTCTTC
TRBV9	.	TRBJ2-1	.	CASSVYGVGNEQFF	TGTGCCAGCAGCGTATACGGCGTCGGGAATGAGCAGTTCTTC
TRBV6-6	.	TRBJ2-2	TRBD1	CASGTGSTGELFF	TGTGCCAGCGGGACAGGGTCCACCGGGGAGCTGTTTTTT
TRBV29-1	.	TRBJ2-2	TRBD2	CSVGTSGNTGELFF	TGCAGCGTGGGGACTAGCGGAAACACCGGGGAGCTGTTTTTT
TRBV6-5	few	TRBJ2-3	.	CASTRTGMGADTQYF	TGTGCCAGCACCCGAACAGGGATGGGGGCAGATACGCAGTATTTT
TRBV27	.	TRBJ1-1	.	CASRPGYSGNTEAFF	TGTGCCAGCAGACCAGGGTATTCAGGTAACACTGAAGCTTTCTTT
TRBV7-2	few	TRBJ2-7	.	CASSFRDSFAYEQYF	TGTGCCAGCAGCTTCCGGGACTCATTCGCCTACGAGCAGTACTTC
TRBV9	.	TRBJ2-2	.	CASSEGGSGELFF	TGTGCCAGCAGCGAAGGGGGATCCGGGGAGCTGTTTTTT
TRBV27	.	TRBJ2-7	TRBD2	CASSWTSRYEQYF	TGTGCCAGCAGTTGGACTAGCCGGTACGAGCAGTACTTC
TRBV6-5	.	TRBJ1-6	TRBD1	CASSYSGTGNSPLHF	TGTGCCAGCAGTTACTCGGGGACAGGGAACTCACCCCTCCACTTT
TRBV19	few	TRBJ2-5	TRBD1	CASSIWGTAQETQYF	TGTGCCAGTAGTATTTGGGGGACAGCCCAAGAGACCCAGTACTTC
TRBV28	few	TRBJ1-2	TRBD1	CASIADRERGYTF	TGTGCCAGCATTGCAGACAGGGAACGTGGCTACACCTTC
TRBV7-2	.	TRBJ1-1	.	CASAGDAEAFF	TGTGCCAGCGCAGGGGATGCTGAAGCTTTCTTT
TRBV5-1	few	TRBJ1-1	TRBD1	CASSLDPTGTEAFF	TGCGCCAGCAGCTTGGACCCGACAGGGACTGAAGCTTTCTTT